This passage covers 7 T cell receptor beta chains from one sample sequenced in a study of blood T cell repertoires in COVID-19. The protocol was immunoSEQ multiplex PCR, while the TCRdb copy is restricted to in-frame clones and leaves out a portion. The table has a few hundred thousand clones, about 81% seen once. The sequenced sample consisted of PBMCs or T cells enriched from blood (not recorded which). Receptor source: a man aged 30 to 39 with acute COVID-19.

The V and J genes are TRBV27 and TRBJ1-4; D is ambiguous. The germline V gene has CDR1 MNHEY and CDR2 SMNVEV (reference sequence). The germline V and J ends were trimmed by 3 bases and 3 bases, with 14 bases remaining between them. There are 16 residues in the CDR3. The CDR3 region is CASSLIFRLANEKLFF. The DNA of the CDR3 is TGTGCCAGCAGTTTGATTTTTCGGCTAGCTAATGAAAAACTGTTTTTT.

This clone was found once. The chain recombines TRBV27 with TRBJ2-3; 7 nucleotides agree with TRBD2. The length of the CDR3 is 17 residues. Per the germline V gene, CDR1 is MNHEY and CDR2 is SMNVEV (reference sequence). The V and J ends lost 3 bases and 0 bases, in that order; junction bases with no gene match: 9. The CDR3 here is CASSFSGLGGSTDTQYF. CDR3 DNA: TGTGCCAGCAGTTTTAGCGGGTTAGGAGGTAGCACAGATACGCAGTATTTT.

This clone was seen once. Within the sample, other DNA sequences also encode this same CDR3. The V and J genes are TRBV28 and TRBJ1-5; TRBD1 agrees at 10 bases. The V and J ends lost 6 bases and 7 bases, in that order; junction bases with no gene match: 3. CDR3 length equals 13 residues. Germline lookup yields CDR1 MDHEN and CDR2 SYDVKM. In DNA form, the CDR3 reads TGTGCCAGCAGGACAGGGGGCGGCCAGCCCCAGCATTTT. Protein: CASRTGGGQPQHF.

The rearrangement links TRBV6-5 to TRBJ2-5, with D perhaps matching TRBD2 (6 bases). Germline V gene lookup returns CDR1 MNHEY and CDR2 SVGAGI. Trimming left V 3 bases short and J 5 bases short, with 13 bases between. This CDR3 is built from 14 residues. DNA for the CDR3: TGTGCCAGCAGTTATGATGGGGGGACGGAGACCCAGTACTTC. Its translation is CASSYDGGTETQYF.

V gene TRBV29-1 combines with J gene TRBJ1-1; a weak D match, TRBD1 (5 bases). The germline V and J ends were trimmed by 0 bases and 5 bases, with 16 bases remaining between them. Germline-derived CDR1 and CDR2 are SQVTM and ANQGSEA. There are 15 residues in the CDR3. CDR3 amino acids: CSVEDKGTSRTEAFF. DNA of the CDR3: TGCAGCGTTGAAGATAAAGGGACTAGTAGGACTGAAGCTTTCTTT.

The chain is built from TRBV27 and TRBJ1-2, with 7 bases aligning to TRBD1. J lost 4 bases, V lost 6 bases, and 11 bases had no gene match. The CDR3 runs 15 residues. Germline V CDR1 and CDR2: MNHEY, SMNVEV (reference sequence). In nucleotides, the CDR3 is TGTGCCAGCAGATGGAGTTCCGGGACAGCCTATGGCTACACCTTC. It is translated as CASRWSSGTAYGYTF.

This clone has only one observation. The V and J genes are TRBV11-2 and TRBJ2-1, with 8 bases fitting TRBD2. The germline gives CDR1 SGHAT, CDR2 FQNNGV. The CDR3 spans 16 residues. J lost 0 bases, V lost 6 bases, and 7 bases had no gene match. CDR3: CASRVTSGSSYNEQFF. The CDR3, as DNA: TGTGCCAGCAGAGTAACTAGCGGTAGCTCCTACAATGAGCAGTTCTTC. Looking up the rest from reference TRBV11-2 and TRBJ2-1 gives the full variable domain: EAGVAQSPRYKIIEKRQSVAFWCNPISGHATLYWYQQILGQGPKLLIQFQNNGVVDDSQLPKDRFSAERLKGVDSTLKIQPAKLEDSAVYLCASRVTSGSSYNEQFFGPGTRLTVL.